This T cell receptor beta chain was sequenced for a study of memory CD4+ T cells and cytomegalovirus serostatus. Study context: Healthy Belgian adult donors included under ten CMV-positive and 24 CMV-negative people. Whole-study findings and limits: CMV serostatus prediction reached median AUC approximately 0.95, or 0.91 with US-trained model.

TCRdb keeps only in-frame clones here, not all; method: immunoSEQ multiplex PCR. Of about 57,000 clones listed, 70% to 85% are singletons. This CDR3 has 15 residues. Trimming took 3 bases from V and 0 from J, leaving 11 bases between them. In germline, CDR1 is LNHNV, CDR2 YYDKDF (reference sequence). As concerns this clone: Its antigen is unknown.

Single viable CD3+CD4+CD8-CD45RO+ cells were sorted as the memory CD4+ T cells. Donors' CMV status reflects serum IgG against pp150, pp28, p38, p52. This receptor was obtained from an adult in good health and CMV-seronegative. V is TRBV15 and J is TRBJ1-1; D may be TRBD1 (5 bases). Sequenced: memory CD4+ T cells from blood. CDR3 loop: CATSRLGTVNTEAFF. CDR3 in DNA: TGTGCCACCAGCAGGTTAGGGACGGTGAACACTGAAGCTTTCTTT.